The 13 T cell receptor beta chains in this list originate from one sample, sequenced in a study of CD8+CD57+ T cells in acquired aplastic anemia. Genomic DNA, the template, was used for profiling of the TCR beta VDJ and CDR3. In TCRdb, the reads were re-called with MiXCR into one record per CDR3 protein. The sample includes about 220,000 distinct CDR3 sequences, around 45% of them seen just once. Whoever was chosen for sequencing had shown CD8+CD57+ cell expansion by flow cytometry. Sequenced input: sorted CD4+, CD8+, or CD8+CD57+ T cells (not recorded which) from PBMCs. Source of these receptors: a human donor with aplastic anemia.

V usage is TRBV5-1 and J usage is TRBJ2-6; TRBD1 matches at 7 bases. V was pared by 4 bases and J by 0 bases, with 10 bases of the junction left unmatched. Germline CDR1 and CDR2: SGHRS and YFSETQ. The CDR3 has 18 residues. The CDR3 protein is CASSEGQIVLSGANVLTF. DNA for the CDR3: TGCGCCAGCAGCGAGGGACAGATCGTCCTCTCTGGGGCCAACGTCCTGACTTTC.

This rearrangement joins TRBV27 to TRBJ1-1; possibly TRBD1 for D (5 bases). The CDR3 contains 13 residues. Germline loops: CDR1 MNHEY, CDR2 SMNVEV (reference sequence). Trimming left V 2 bases short and J 8 bases short, with 12 bases between. Here the CDR3 reads CASSLGQGREAFF. As DNA, the CDR3 is TGTGCCAGCAGTTTAGGTCAGGGACGGGAAGCTTTCTTT.

CDR3 residues: CAKSGGPYEQYF. In nucleotides, the CDR3 is TGTGCCAAGTCAGGCGGCCCCTACGAGCAGTACTTC. The rearrangement links TRBV7-9 to TRBJ2-7; D gene uncertain. Germline V CDR1 and CDR2: SEHNR, FQNEAQ (reference sequence). V shed 10 bases and J shed 2 bases, with 12 bases lying between them. The CDR3 runs 12 residues.

As concerns this clonotype: It may be a read error: a sequence one base away is much more abundant. J is TRBJ2-7 and V is TRBV5-4, with 7 bases aligning to TRBD1. After removal of 2 bases from V and 6 bases from J, the junction contained 8 bases not matched to a gene. The CDR3 spans 14 residues. CDR1 is SGHNT and CDR2 is YYREEE in the germline V gene (reference sequence). CDR3 residues: CASSFGTEPSEQYF. The CDR3 coding sequence is TGTGCCAGCAGCTTCGGGACAGAGCCCTCCGAGCAGTACTTC.

This clonotype was counted ten times or more. This chain uses TRBV5-5 with TRBJ2-7; 7 nucleotides line up with TRBD2. The CDR3 has 14 residues. Per germline, CDR1 SGHKS and CDR2 YYEKEE (reference sequence). With 0 bases clipped from V and 5 bases from J, the junction kept 5 bases outside the gene matches. CDR3 coding DNA: TGTGCCAGCAGCTTGGATGGCGGGAGCCACGAGCAGTACTTC. This gives the protein CASSLDGGSHEQYF. Based on the CDR3 plus reference TRBV5-5 and TRBJ2-7, the full variable domain is DAGVTQSPTHLIKTRGQQVTLRCSPISGHKSVSWYQQVLGQGPQFIFQYYEKEERGRGNFPDRFSARQFPNYSSELNVNALLLGDSALYLCASSLDGGSHEQYFGPGTRLTVT.

This clonotype was recorded at least ten times. This chain uses TRBV4-3 with TRBJ1-1; 7 bases fit TRBD1. The germline V gene encodes CDR1 LGHNA and CDR2 YSLEER. The CDR3 extends over 15 amino acids. J was trimmed by 1 base and V by 2 bases; bases with no gene match: 4. The CDR3: CASSQSGTANTEAFF. Here the CDR3 DNA reads TGCGCCAGCAGCCAATCCGGGACAGCGAACACTGAAGCTTTCTTT.

Notes on this clonotype: The junction departs from the called germline gene at one end, perhaps through a read error. This chain connects TRBV6-5 to TRBJ1-1, with D possibly being TRBD1 (6 bases). Germline V gives CDR1 MNHEY, CDR2 SVGAGI. This CDR3 is built from 14 residues. In DNA form, the CDR3 reads TGTGCCAGCGGTTACTCGGGGACACGGATTGAAGCTTTCTTT. It translates to CASGYSGTRIEAFF.

The J gene is TRBJ1-5, the V gene TRBV20-1, with D perhaps matching TRBD1 (6 bases). Germline V gene data show CDR1 as DFQATT and CDR2 as SNEGSKA (reference sequence). The CDR3 is 13 residues long. V lost 3 bases to trimming and J lost 5 bases, with 11 bases between them. The CDR3: CSARYRVDQPQHF. CDR3 DNA sequence: TGCAGTGCTAGGTACAGGGTCGATCAGCCCCAGCATTTT.

This clonotype was counted many times. The chain employs TRBV29-1 and TRBJ1-1; D is perhaps TRBD1 (6 bases). Deletions cut 6 bases from V and 5 bases from J, with 13 bases between. The CDR3 extends over 12 amino acids. Germline V gene lookup returns CDR1 SQVTM and CDR2 ANQGSEA. The CDR3 here is CSVVVRGTEAFF. CDR3 in DNA: TGCAGCGTCGTCGTGAGGGGGACTGAAGCTTTCTTT. The whole variable domain, filled in from reference TRBV29-1 and TRBJ1-1, reads SAVISQKPSRDICQRGTSLTIQCQVDSQVTMMFWYRQQPGQSLTLIATANQGSEATYESGFVIDKFPISRPNLTFSTLTVSNMSPEDSSIYLCSVVVRGTEAFFGQGTRLTVV.

Remarks on this clonotype: Mismatch with germline at one junction end may stem from a read error. The J gene is TRBJ2-5, the V gene TRBV25-1; 8 nucleotides agree with TRBD2. Germline V lookup: CDR1 MGHDK, CDR2 SYGVNS. This CDR3 contains 15 residues. The CDR3 sequence: CASSERGGGIETRYF. The CDR3, as DNA: TGTGCCAGCAGTGAACGGGGCGGGGGGATAGAGACCCGGTACTTC.

At least ten counts were recorded for this clonotype. CDR3 sequence: CSAREAGVDYNEQFF. CDR3 DNA: TGCAGTGCACGTGAAGCGGGAGTGGATTACAATGAGCAGTTCTTC. The chain is built from TRBV20-1 and TRBJ2-1; 8 nucleotides match TRBD2. The CDR3 has 15 residues. With V trimmed by 6 bases and J by 4 bases, 11 bases remained unmatched. Germline assignment: CDR1 DFQATT and CDR2 SNEGSKA (reference sequence).

This clonotype showed up just a few times. This chain links TRBV6-6 with TRBJ1-2; 11 nucleotides line up with TRBD1. Germline loops: CDR1 MNHNY, CDR2 SVGAGI (reference sequence). Losses at the gene ends were 0 bases for V and 2 bases for J; bases not matched to a gene: 14. The CDR3 has 20 amino acids. Here the CDR3 DNA reads TGTGCCAGCAGTTACTCGGACAGGGGGCTTGCAACAATTATCAACTATGGCTACACCTTC. It encodes CASSYSDRGLATIINYGYTF.

This clonotype appeared many times. This chain links TRBV20-1 with TRBJ2-7; tentatively, D is TRBD1 (6 bases). V was pared by 0 bases and J by 2 bases, with 11 bases between. CDR1 and CDR2 from the germline V gene are DFQATT and SNEGSKA (reference sequence). There are 14 residues in the CDR3. In DNA, the CDR3 is TGCAGTGCTAGAGATGGGGCAGGGGCCTACGAGCAGTACTTC. Translating gives CSARDGAGAYEQYF.